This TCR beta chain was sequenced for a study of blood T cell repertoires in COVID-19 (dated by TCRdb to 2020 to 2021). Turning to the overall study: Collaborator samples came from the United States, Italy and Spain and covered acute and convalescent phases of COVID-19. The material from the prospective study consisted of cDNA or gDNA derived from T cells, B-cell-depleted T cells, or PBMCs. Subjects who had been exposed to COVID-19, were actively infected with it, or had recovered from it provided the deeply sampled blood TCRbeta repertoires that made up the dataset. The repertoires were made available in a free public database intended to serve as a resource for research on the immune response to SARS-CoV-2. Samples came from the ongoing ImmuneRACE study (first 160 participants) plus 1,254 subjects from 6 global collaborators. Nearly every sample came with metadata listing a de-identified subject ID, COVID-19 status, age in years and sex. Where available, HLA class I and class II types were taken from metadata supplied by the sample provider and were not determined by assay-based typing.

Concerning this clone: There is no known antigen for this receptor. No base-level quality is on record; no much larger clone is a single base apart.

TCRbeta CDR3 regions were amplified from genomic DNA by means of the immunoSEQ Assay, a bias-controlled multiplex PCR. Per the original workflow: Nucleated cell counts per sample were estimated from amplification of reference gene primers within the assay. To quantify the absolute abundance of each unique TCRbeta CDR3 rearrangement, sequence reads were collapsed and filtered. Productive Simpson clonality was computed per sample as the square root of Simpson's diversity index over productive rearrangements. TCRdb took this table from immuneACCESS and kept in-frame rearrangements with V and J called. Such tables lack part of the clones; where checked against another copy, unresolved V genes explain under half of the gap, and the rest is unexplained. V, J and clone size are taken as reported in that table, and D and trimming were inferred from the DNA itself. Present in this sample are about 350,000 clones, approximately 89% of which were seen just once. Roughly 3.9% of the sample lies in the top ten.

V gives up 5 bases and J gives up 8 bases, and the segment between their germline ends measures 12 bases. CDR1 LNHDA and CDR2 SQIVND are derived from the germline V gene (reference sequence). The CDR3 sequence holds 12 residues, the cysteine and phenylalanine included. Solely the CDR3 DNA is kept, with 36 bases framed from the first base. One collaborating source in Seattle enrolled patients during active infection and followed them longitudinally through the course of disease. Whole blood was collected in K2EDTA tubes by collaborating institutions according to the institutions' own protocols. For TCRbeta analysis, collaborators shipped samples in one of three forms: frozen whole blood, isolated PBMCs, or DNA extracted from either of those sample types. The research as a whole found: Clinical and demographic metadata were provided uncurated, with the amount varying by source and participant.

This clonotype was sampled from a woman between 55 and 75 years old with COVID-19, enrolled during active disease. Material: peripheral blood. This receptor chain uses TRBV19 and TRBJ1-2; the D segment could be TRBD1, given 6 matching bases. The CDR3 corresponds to CASSRTVLGYTF. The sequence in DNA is TGTGCCAGTAGTCGGACAGTTTTGGGCTACACCTTC. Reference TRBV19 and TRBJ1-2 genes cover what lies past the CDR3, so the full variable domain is DGGITQSPKYLFRKEGQNVTLSCEQNLNHDAMYWYRQDPGQGLRLIYYSQIVNDFQKGDIAEGYSVSREKKESFPLTVTSAQKNPTAFYLCASSRTVLGYTFGSGTRLTVV.